This T cell receptor (beta chain) emerged from a study of blood T cell repertoires in COVID-19. Study-level information: Sample material is recorded as cDNA or gDNA derived from T cells, B-cell-depleted T cells, or PBMCs.

This clone has just a few counts. The V gene's germline CDR1 is LGHDT and CDR2 YNNKEL (reference sequence). The V end lost 1 base, the J end lost 2 bases, and 3 bases lay between the germline ends. This CDR3 comprises 13 residues. The table came from immunoSEQ multiplex PCR; TCRdb's copy has only in-frame clones and leaves some out. Of more than 150,000 clones in the sample, 75% to 85% were seen once. The receptor was derived from a woman older than 75 with COVID-19, enrolled during active disease. The sample comprised peripheral blood. This chain joins TRBV3-1 (or the pseudogene TRBV3-2) and TRBJ1-5; no clear D. The chain's CDR3 is CASSQVGNQPQHF. CDR3 nucleotides: TGTGCCAGCAGCCAAGTCGGCAATCAGCCCCAGCATTTT.